A selection of T cell receptor beta chains follows, all from one sample in a study of identical twins. Using its own MiXCR run on the 5' RACE reads, TCRdb lists one record per CDR3 protein. The sample gives 200,000 to 300,000 distinct CDR3 sequences, over 9.5% of which show up once; more than 8% is in the top ten. Sequenced material: memory T cells sorted from blood. The source of these receptors is a man aged 50 or older in good health. Both conserved end residues are trimmed from each CDR3.

v_gene: TRBV24-1; CDR3aa: ATSATSGIYEQF
v_gene: TRBV11-2; CDR3aa: ASSRPGPGAETQY
v_gene: TRBV5-1; CDR3aa: ASSSGQELNSPLH
v_gene: TRBV4-2; CDR3aa: ASSQDDSGSYEQY
v_gene: TRBV13; CDR3aa: ASSAGQGSQPQH
v_gene: TRBV7-2; CDR3aa: ASSLERGGRTDTQY
v_gene: TRBV18; CDR3aa: ASSPPAGAGELF
v_gene: TRBV5-1; CDR3aa: ASSLETSGYGYI
v_gene: TRBV5-1; CDR3aa: ASSWDNHQETQY
v_gene: TRBV20-1; CDR3aa: SARGRLAGYGETQY